The next 9 T cell receptor beta chains were all read from a single sample in a study of T cells in tumors after PD-1 blockade (dated by TCRdb to between 2018 and 2021). According to the study, the label for this sample's time point signals: after anti-PD-1 therapy. Libraries were built with the immunoSEQ multiplex PCR assay. The table comes from immuneACCESS by way of TCRdb, which keeps in-frame sequences with V and J called. Part of the clones is missing from these tables; in studies checked, under half for an unresolved V gene and the rest for unknown reasons. This sample has tens of thousands of clones in its table, and 70% to 75% of those were observed once. The biggest ten clones account for around 43% of the sample. Sample: PBMCs, taken after anti-PD-1 treatment. These receptors originate from a human donor with basal cell carcinoma.

The chain joins TRBV14 to TRBJ2-1; 12 bases align to TRBD2. V gave up 0 bases and J gave up 7 bases; unmatched junction bases: 22. From germline, CDR1 is SGHDN and CDR2 FVKESK. The CDR3 is 22 residues long. In DNA form, the CDR3 reads TGTGCCAGCAGCCAAGATATCCCACCGGGACTAGCGGGCATTATCGTCCGGAATGAGCAGTTCTTC. It translates to CASSQDIPPGLAGIIVRNEQFF. Full variable domain (missing parts from reference TRBV14 and TRBJ2-1): EAGVTQFPSHSVIEKGQTVTLRCDPISGHDNLYWYRRVMGKEIKFLLHFVKESKQDESGMPNNRFLAERTGGTYSTLKVQPAELEDSGVYFCASSQDIPPGLAGIIVRNEQFFGPGTRLTVL.

The gene calls are TRBV11-3 and TRBJ2-1; the D is unclear. Per germline, CDR1 SGHNT and CDR2 YENEEA. This CDR3 comprises 11 residues. Trimming stripped 3 bases from V and 12 bases from J, with 9 bases between. The CDR3, as DNA: TGTGCCAGCAGCTTTGGGATACGGCAGTTCTTC. Protein sequence: CASSFGIRQFF.

This clone appeared once. The chain carries TRBV4-1 and TRBJ2-1; TRBD2 matches at 12 bases. Losses at the gene ends were 0 bases for V and 9 bases for J; bases not matched to a gene: 6. Germline V gene data show CDR1 as MGHRA and CDR2 as YSYEKL. CDR3 length: 16 residues. CDR3 in DNA: TGCGCCAGCAGCCAAGATGGGACTAGCGGGTGGGGTGAGCAGTTCTTC. Protein: CASSQDGTSGWGEQFF.

CDR3 protein: CASSPDRPQVSPLHF. The CDR3 DNA is TGTGCCAGCTCACCGGACAGACCCCAAGTTTCACCCCTCCACTTT. This chain uses TRBV18 with TRBJ1-6, with D possibly matching TRBD1 (6 bases). Trimming pared 3 bases from V and 9 bases from J, leaving 15 bases between. Per germline, CDR1 KGHSH and CDR2 LQKENI. The CDR3 consists of 15 residues.

The chain uses TRBV7-2 and TRBJ2-7; D perhaps matches TRBD1 (5 bases). The length of the CDR3 is 15 residues. Trimming took off 1 base at V and 6 bases at J, with 16 bases between the two ends. Germline CDR1 reads SGHTA; CDR2 reads FQGNSA. CDR3 protein: CASSLEGVEGVEQYF. CDR3 DNA sequence: TGTGCCAGCAGCTTAGAAGGGGTAGAAGGGGTCGAGCAGTACTTC. The variable domain in full, completed from reference TRBV7-2 and TRBJ2-7, reads GAGVSQSPSNKVTEKGKDVELRCDPISGHTALYWYRQSLGQGLEFLIYFQGNSAPDKSGLPSDRFSAERTGGSVSTLTIQRTQQEDSAVYLCASSLEGVEGVEQYFGPGTRLTVT.

V is TRBV25-1 and J is TRBJ1-2; TRBD1 matches at 10 bases. V shed 5 bases, J shed 11 bases, and the junction held 11 bases outside the gene matches. Germline loops: CDR1 MGHDK, CDR2 SYGVNS. CDR3 length: 14 residues. The CDR3 nucleotides are TGTGCCAGCAGTTCGCCGGGACAGGGGATAGGTTACACCTTC. Encoded protein: CASSSPGQGIGYTF.

This clone showed up just a few times. CDR3 in amino acids: CATSRDSIQAHGYTF. In nucleotides, the CDR3 is TGTGCCACCAGCAGAGATAGTATCCAGGCCCATGGCTACACCTTC. The chain links TRBV15 to TRBJ1-2, with D unclear. Trimming removed 0 bases at V and 6 bases at J, with 14 bases between. CDR1 and CDR2 (germline): LNHNV, YYDKDF (reference sequence). The CDR3 is 15 amino acids.

This clone was observed a handful of times. The chain is built from TRBV7-9 and TRBJ2-2; no reliable D call. Germline CDR1 is SEHNR and CDR2 is FQNEAQ (reference sequence). The CDR3 covers 12 residues. V shed 8 bases and J shed 4 bases, with 8 bases lying between them. The CDR3 spells CASHYTTGELFF. CDR3 coding DNA: TGTGCCAGCCACTACACCACCGGGGAGCTGTTTTTT.

This chain joins TRBV7-8 and TRBJ2-5, with D unresolved. The CDR3 is 13 residues long. The ends were cut back, 3 bases at V and 5 bases at J, with 10 bases in the middle. In germline, CDR1 is SGHVS, CDR2 FQNEAQ. CDR3 bases: TGTGCCAGCAGCTTTATCGTACGGGAGACCCAGTACTTC. Protein: CASSFIVRETQYF.